This TCR beta chain is drawn from a study of persistence of HIV-infected CD4 T cells. Background on the study: Up to about 200 mL blood was drawn at multiple time points; two donors had single-time leukapheresis.

The stimulus was lysate of CMV-infected fibroblasts, approximately 9.6 ug/mL. Memory cells lacking CD40L and CD69 with high CD45RO were sorted. The libraries were made with immunoSEQ version 4 in survey mode. Some clones are missing from TCRdb's copy, which holds only in-frame ones; the method was immunoSEQ multiplex PCR. Among 40,000 to 50,000 clones, around 80% were seen once, and the ten largest hold 2.5% to 3%. The junction had 2 bases not matched to a gene; V was cut back by 8 bases and J by 5 bases. This CDR3 contains 13 residues. Germline CDR1 reads MNHEY; CDR2 reads SVGAGI. Study outcomes and limitations: Degenerate expanded CDR3beta sequences were enriched among CMV- and Gag-responding cells. TCRbeta richness was lower in CMV- and Gag-responding cells than in anti-CD3/anti-CD28-responding cells.

A note on this clone: Its antigen is unidentified.

V gene TRBV6-5 combines with J gene TRBJ2-5; 13 nucleotides agree with TRBD2. The TCR sequence derives from an adult man with HIV who was CMV-seropositive. The material was CD4+ T cells sorted from PBMCs after approximately 18-hour stimulation, obtained from a patient who received antiretroviral therapy. The CDR3 sequence is CASGGLAGETQYF. CDR3 nucleotides: TGTGCCAGCGGGGGACTAGCGGGGGAGACCCAGTACTTC.